Sequencing of this T cell receptor (beta chain) was carried out in a study of blood T cell repertoires in COVID-19. Participants, about 18 to 95 years old, spanned more than 20 US areas. This table comes from immunoSEQ multiplex PCR, and its TCRdb copy is limited to in-frame clones, with some not included. The sample lists a few hundred thousand clones; about 90% were seen once. The specimen was PBMCs or T cells enriched from blood (not recorded which). The source is a woman in her 30s who had recovered from COVID-19.

The CDR3 nucleotides read TGTGCCAGCAGGTCCGGGACAGACCATGGCTACACCTTC. This encodes CASRSGTDHGYTF. The genes are TRBV12-3 or TRBV12-4 and TRBJ1-2; 7 positions agree with TRBD1. This CDR3 region has 13 residues. V lost 6 bases to trimming and J lost 6 bases; unmatched junction nucleotides: 7.